The 16 T cell receptor beta chains below were found in one sample sequenced in a study of blood T cell repertoires in COVID-19. Only in-frame clones appear in the TCRdb table, and some are missing; sequencing was by immunoSEQ multiplex PCR. Of about 330,000 clones in the sample, roughly nine tenths were seen once. The sequenced material came from PBMCs or T cells enriched from blood (not recorded which). The receptors originated from a woman between 25 and 40 years old who had recovered from COVID-19.

V is TRBV2 and J is TRBJ1-2; D is possibly TRBD1 (6 bases). CDR1 and CDR2 from the germline V gene are SNHLY and FYNNEI. The CDR3 extends over 15 amino acids. V was clipped by 7 bases and J by 3 bases, with 18 bases between them. The DNA of the CDR3 is TGTGCCAGCATCCCGAACCGACAGGCCGACTATGGCTACACCTTC. Amino acid sequence: CASIPNRQADYGYTF.

The rearrangement uses TRBV27 and TRBJ1-6; TRBD1 agrees at 9 bases. The germline gives CDR1 MNHEY, CDR2 SMNVEV (reference sequence). This CDR3 spans 15 amino acids. V lost 3 bases, J lost 8 bases, and 5 bases stayed unmatched. CDR3 sequence (DNA): TGTGCCAGCAGTTTCACGGACAGGGGTGATTCACCCCTCCACTTT. Its protein product is CASSFTDRGDSPLHF.

This clone was detected only once. In nucleotides, the CDR3 is TGTGCCAGCAGTTACAGTATGAACGGGGGAAATGAGCAGTTCTTC. Amino acids: CASSYSMNGGNEQFF. This rearrangement joins TRBV6-5 to TRBJ2-1; possible D gene TRBD2, 6 bases. Germline CDR1 MNHEY, CDR2 SVGAGI. With 2 bases removed from V and 7 bases from J, the gap between germline ends came to 15 bases. The CDR3 runs to 15 residues.

The rearrangement uses TRBV7-2 and TRBJ1-3; D is possibly TRBD1 (6 bases). Germline V CDR1 and CDR2: SGHTA, FQGNSA. The V gene lost 0 bases and the J gene lost 0 bases, with 12 bases spanning the gap. The CDR3 runs 17 residues. For the CDR3, the DNA is TGTGCCAGCAGCTTAGCCCAGGGGTCCTCCTCTGGAAACACCATATATTTT. Translating gives CASSLAQGSSSGNTIYF.

V is TRBV7-9 and J is TRBJ2-5; 11 nucleotides agree with TRBD1. V was pared by 5 bases and J by 7 bases, with 12 bases of the junction left unmatched. This CDR3 has 16 residues. CDR1 is SEHNR and CDR2 is FQNEAQ in the germline V gene (reference sequence). Here the CDR3 reads CASSAGTGGRWGTQYF. In DNA, the CDR3 is TGTGCCAGCAGCGCCGGGACAGGGGGGCGGTGGGGGACCCAGTACTTC.

The genes are TRBV9 and TRBJ2-1, with 7 bases identical to TRBD2. V shed 0 bases and J 6 bases; nucleotides not matched to a gene: 18. In germline, CDR1 is SGDLS, CDR2 YYNGEE. This CDR3 has 19 amino acids. CDR3 DNA sequence: TGTGCCAGCAGCGTAGTCCCCCATCCCCATGCGGGGGAAGCCAATGAGCAGTTCTTC. Amino acid sequence: CASSVVPHPHAGEANEQFF.

V and J are TRBV4-3 and TRBJ1-2, with D possibly TRBD1 on 5 matching bases. In germline, CDR1 is LGHNA, CDR2 YSLEER. The CDR3 spans 15 residues. The germline V and J ends were trimmed by 0 bases and 5 bases, with 13 bases remaining between them. The CDR3 is CASSQDRRQPYGYTF. For the CDR3, the DNA is TGCGCCAGCAGCCAAGATAGGAGACAGCCATATGGCTACACCTTC.

The rearrangement joins TRBV7-2 to TRBJ2-1; tentatively, D is TRBD1 (6 bases). V was cut by 2 bases and J by 6 bases, with 17 bases left in between. This CDR3 spans 16 amino acids. CDR1 is SGHTA and CDR2 is FQGNSA in the germline V gene. CDR3 protein: CASSLYRALRTNEQFF. CDR3 nucleotide sequence: TGTGCCAGCAGCTTATACAGGGCTCTCCGAACCAATGAGCAGTTCTTC.

This chain uses TRBV19 with TRBJ2-7; 9 nucleotides match TRBD2. CDR1 and CDR2 from the germline V gene are LNHDA and SQIVND (reference sequence). J gave up 4 bases and V 0 bases, and 4 bases lay outside the gene matches. The CDR3 length is 15 residues. CDR3 nucleotide sequence: TGTGCCAGTAGTATAGAACTAGCGGGTGTTTACGAGCAGTACTTC. Its translation: CASSIELAGVYEQYF.

CDR3 sequence reads: CASSPKTRGNYEQYF. The CDR3 coding sequence is TGTGCCAGCAGCCCAAAAACCAGGGGGAACTACGAGCAGTACTTC. The V and J genes are TRBV11-2 and TRBJ2-7; TRBD1 aligns across 7 bases. V lost 5 bases to trimming and J lost 3 bases; unmatched junction nucleotides: 10. Germline V gene lookup returns CDR1 SGHAT and CDR2 FQNNGV. The CDR3 length is 15 residues.

The rearrangement joins TRBV12-3 or TRBV12-4 to TRBJ1-3; D gene unclear. V was pared by 5 bases and J by 8 bases, with 7 bases between. The CDR3 totals 11 residues. This chain's CDR3 is CASSPRDTIYF. The CDR3 region has the DNA TGTGCCAGCAGTCCCCGGGACACCATATATTTT.

This chain links TRBV29-1 with TRBJ2-3; D is ambiguous. The CDR3 loop spans 14 amino acids. CDR1 and CDR2 from the germline V gene are SQVTM and ANQGSEA. V shed 6 bases and J shed 2 bases, with 15 bases lying between them. The CDR3: CSVGEATFTDTQYF. CDR3 coding DNA: TGCAGCGTCGGAGAAGCCACTTTCACAGATACGCAGTATTTT.

CDR3: CASSLAGWNEQFF. The CDR3 DNA follows: TGTGCCAGCAGCCTAGCGGGATGGAATGAGCAGTTCTTC. The V and J genes are TRBV13 and TRBJ2-1; the match to TRBD2 covers 9 bases. The CDR3 contains 13 residues. V gave up 5 bases and J gave up 7 bases; unmatched junction bases: 3. Germline V lookup: CDR1 PRHDT, CDR2 FYEKMQ (reference sequence).

V gene TRBV7-3 combines with J gene TRBJ2-5; weak D call: TRBD1 (6 bases). The CDR3 runs 13 residues. Germline-derived CDR1 and CDR2 are SGHTA and FQGTGA. Trimming cost V 4 bases and J 5 bases, with 11 bases left between them. DNA for the CDR3: TGTGCCAGCAGCTCAGGCCAGGGGGAGACCCAGTACTTC. Translation gives CASSSGQGETQYF.

The chain links TRBV9 to TRBJ2-3; perhaps TRBD2 as D (6 bases). The CDR3 has 15 residues. The V and J ends lost 5 bases and 0 bases respectively, with 13 bases between them. Germline CDR1 and CDR2: SGDLS and YYNGEE. The CDR3 DNA reads TGTGCCAGCAGTCATGACGGGACTAGCACAGATACGCAGTATTTT. It specifies CASSHDGTSTDTQYF.

This clone has just one count. The V and J genes are TRBV11-2 and TRBJ2-7; D might be TRBD2 (6 bases). Trimming took 4 bases from V and 0 from J, leaving 16 bases between them. Germline CDR1 and CDR2: SGHAT and FQNNGV. The CDR3 consists of 16 residues. The CDR3 loop reads CASSSGSGFRSYEQYF. In DNA form, the CDR3 reads TGTGCCAGCAGCTCTGGAAGCGGGTTTCGCTCCTACGAGCAGTACTTC.